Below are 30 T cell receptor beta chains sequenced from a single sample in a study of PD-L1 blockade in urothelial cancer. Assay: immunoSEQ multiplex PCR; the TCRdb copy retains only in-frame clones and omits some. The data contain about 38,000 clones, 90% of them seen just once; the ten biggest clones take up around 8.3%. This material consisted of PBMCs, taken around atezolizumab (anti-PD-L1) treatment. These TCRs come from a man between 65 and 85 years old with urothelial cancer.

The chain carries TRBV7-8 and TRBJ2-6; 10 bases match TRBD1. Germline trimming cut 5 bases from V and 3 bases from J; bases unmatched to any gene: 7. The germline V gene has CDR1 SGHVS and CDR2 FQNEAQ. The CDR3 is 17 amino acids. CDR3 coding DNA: TGTGCCAGCAGCCAGGGACAGGGGCGGGATGGGGCCAACGTCCTGACTTTC. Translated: CASSQGQGRDGANVLTF.

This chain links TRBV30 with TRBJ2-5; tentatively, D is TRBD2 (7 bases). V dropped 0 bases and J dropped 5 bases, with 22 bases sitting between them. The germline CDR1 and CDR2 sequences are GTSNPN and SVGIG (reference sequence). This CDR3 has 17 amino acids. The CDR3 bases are TGTGCCTGGAGTGTGGGGGCATTCGGGGGGAAATACGAGACCCAGTACTTC. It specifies CAWSVGAFGGKYETQYF.

The chain's CDR3 is CATSREQGGTEAFF. CDR3 sequence (DNA): TGTGCCACCAGCAGAGAACAGGGGGGCACTGAAGCTTTCTTT. The chain employs TRBV15 and TRBJ1-1; 8 bases match TRBD1. CDR1 and CDR2 from the germline V gene are LNHNV and YYDKDF (reference sequence). V was pared by 0 bases and J by 4 bases, with 1 base of the junction left unmatched. This CDR3 is 14 amino acids long. Supplemented by reference TRBV15 and TRBJ1-1, the full variable domain reads DAMVIQNPRYQVTQFGKPVTLSCSQTLNHNVMYWYQQKSSQAPKLLFHYYDKDFNNEADTPDNFQSRRPNTSFCFLDIRSPGLGDTAMYLCATSREQGGTEAFFGQGTRLTVV.

The CDR3 DNA reads TGTGCCAGTAGTATTGTAGCGGGTAACCAAGAGACCCAGTACTTC. Protein product: CASSIVAGNQETQYF. The chain carries TRBV19 and TRBJ2-5; TRBD2 matches 7 bases. Germline loops: CDR1 LNHDA, CDR2 SQIVND (reference sequence). CDR3 length equals 15 residues. Trimming cost V 3 bases and J 0 bases; bases outside gene matches: 4.

The CDR3 reads CSVGGRHEQFF. The CDR3 nucleotides are TGCAGCGTTGGGGGGCGGCATGAGCAGTTCTTC. V gene TRBV29-1 combines with J gene TRBJ2-1; D possibly corresponds to TRBD1 (6 bases). CDR3 length equals 11 residues. V was shortened by 4 bases and J by 8 bases, with 9 bases between the two germline ends. Germline CDR1 is SQVTM and CDR2 is ANQGSEA.

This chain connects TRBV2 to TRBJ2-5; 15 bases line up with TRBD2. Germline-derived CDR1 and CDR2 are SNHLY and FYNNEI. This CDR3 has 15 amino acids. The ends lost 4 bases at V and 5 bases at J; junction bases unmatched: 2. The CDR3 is CASSAGTSGRETQYF. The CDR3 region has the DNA TGTGCCAGCAGTGCGGGGACTAGCGGGAGGGAGACCCAGTACTTC.

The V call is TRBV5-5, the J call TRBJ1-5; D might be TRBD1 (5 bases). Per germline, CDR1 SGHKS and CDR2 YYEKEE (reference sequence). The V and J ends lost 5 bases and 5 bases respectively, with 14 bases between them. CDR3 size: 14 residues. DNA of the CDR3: TGTGCCAGCAGTCTTAGACAGAACTATCAGCCCCAGCATTTT. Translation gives CASSLRQNYQPQHF.

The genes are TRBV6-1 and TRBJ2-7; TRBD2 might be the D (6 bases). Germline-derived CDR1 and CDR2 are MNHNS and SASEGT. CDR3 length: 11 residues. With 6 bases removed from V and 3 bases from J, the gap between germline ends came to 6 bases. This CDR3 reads CASRRDYEQYF. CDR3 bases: TGTGCCAGCAGGCGGGACTACGAGCAGTACTTC.

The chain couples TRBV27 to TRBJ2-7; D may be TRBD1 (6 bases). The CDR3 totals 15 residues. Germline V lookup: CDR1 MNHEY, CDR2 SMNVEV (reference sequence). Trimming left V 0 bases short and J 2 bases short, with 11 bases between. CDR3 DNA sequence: TGTGCCAGCAGTTTATCGCCACAGGGCCCCTACGAGCAGTACTTC. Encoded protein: CASSLSPQGPYEQYF.

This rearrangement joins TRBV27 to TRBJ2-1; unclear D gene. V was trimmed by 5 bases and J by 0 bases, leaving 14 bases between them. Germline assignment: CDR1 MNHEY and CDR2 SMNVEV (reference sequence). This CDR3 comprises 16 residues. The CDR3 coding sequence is TGTGCCAGCAGTCCGGAGCAAAGGAGCTCCTACAATGAGCAGTTCTTC. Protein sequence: CASSPEQRSSYNEQFF.

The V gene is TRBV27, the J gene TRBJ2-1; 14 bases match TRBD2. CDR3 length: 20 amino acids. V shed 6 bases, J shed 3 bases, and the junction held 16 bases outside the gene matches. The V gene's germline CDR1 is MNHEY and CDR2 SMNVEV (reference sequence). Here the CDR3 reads CASSPAAGTSGSPLYNEQFF. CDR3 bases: TGTGCCAGCAGCCCCGCCGCCGGGACTAGCGGGAGTCCCCTCTACAATGAGCAGTTCTTC.

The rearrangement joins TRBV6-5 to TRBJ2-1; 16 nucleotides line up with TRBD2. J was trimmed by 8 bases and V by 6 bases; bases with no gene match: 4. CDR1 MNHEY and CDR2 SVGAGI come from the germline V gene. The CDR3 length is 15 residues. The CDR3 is CASRGLAGGQDEQFF. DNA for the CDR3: TGTGCCAGCAGGGGACTAGCGGGAGGGCAGGATGAGCAGTTCTTC.

The DNA of the CDR3 is TGCGCCAGCAGCTTGGAACCCCTGCCAGGGGGTGGGGCGGATGAGCAGTTCTTC. As protein: CASSLEPLPGGGADEQFF. V is TRBV5-1 and J is TRBJ2-1; 7 bases agree with TRBD1. CDR3 size: 18 residues. V lost 0 bases, J lost 8 bases, and 17 bases stayed unmatched. CDR1 and CDR2 from the germline V gene are SGHRS and YFSETQ.

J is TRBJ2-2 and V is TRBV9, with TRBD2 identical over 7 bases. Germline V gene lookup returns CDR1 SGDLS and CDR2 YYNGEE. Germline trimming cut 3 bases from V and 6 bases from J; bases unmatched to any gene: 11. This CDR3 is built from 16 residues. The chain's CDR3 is CASSATSTSVPGELFF. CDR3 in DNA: TGTGCCAGCAGCGCCACCTCCACTAGCGTTCCCGGGGAGCTGTTTTTT.

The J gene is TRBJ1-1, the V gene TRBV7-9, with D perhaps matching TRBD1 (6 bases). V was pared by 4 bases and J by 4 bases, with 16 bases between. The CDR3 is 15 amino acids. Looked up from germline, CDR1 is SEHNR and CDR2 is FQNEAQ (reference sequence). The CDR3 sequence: CASSYRPRTATEAFF. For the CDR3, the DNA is TGTGCCAGCAGCTACCGCCCCCGGACAGCCACTGAAGCTTTCTTT. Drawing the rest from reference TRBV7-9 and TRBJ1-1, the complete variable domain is DTGVSQNPRHKITKRGQNVTFRCDPISEHNRLYWYRQTLGQGPEFLTYFQNEAQLEKSRLLSDRFSAERPKGSFSTLEIQRTEQGDSAMYLCASSYRPRTATEAFFGQGTRLTVV.

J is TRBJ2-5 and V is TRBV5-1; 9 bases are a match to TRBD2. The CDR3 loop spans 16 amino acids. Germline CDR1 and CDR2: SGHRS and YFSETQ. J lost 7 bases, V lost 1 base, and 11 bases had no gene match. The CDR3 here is CASSLLTSGSGGTQYF. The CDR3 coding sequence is TGCGCCAGCAGCTTGTTAACTAGCGGGTCAGGAGGGACCCAGTACTTC.

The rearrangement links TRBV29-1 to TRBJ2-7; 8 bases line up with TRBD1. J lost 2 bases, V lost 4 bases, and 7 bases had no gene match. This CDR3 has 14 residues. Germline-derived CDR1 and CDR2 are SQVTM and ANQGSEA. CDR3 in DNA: TGCAGCGTTGTACCTGGGACAGGAGCCTACGAGCAGTACTTC. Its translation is CSVVPGTGAYEQYF.

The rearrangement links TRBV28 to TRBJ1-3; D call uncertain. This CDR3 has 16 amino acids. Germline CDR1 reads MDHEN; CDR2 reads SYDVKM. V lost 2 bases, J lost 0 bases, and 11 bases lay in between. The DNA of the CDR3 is TGTGCCAGCAGTTTACTGGGCAGCAGCTCTGGAAACACCATATATTTT. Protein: CASSLLGSSSGNTIYF.

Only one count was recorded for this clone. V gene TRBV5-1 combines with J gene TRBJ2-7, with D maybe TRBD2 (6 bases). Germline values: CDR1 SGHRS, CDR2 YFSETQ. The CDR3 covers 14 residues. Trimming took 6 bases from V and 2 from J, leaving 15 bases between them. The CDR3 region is CASTRDWQTYEQYF. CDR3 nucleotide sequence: TGCGCCAGCACGAGGGACTGGCAGACCTACGAGCAGTACTTC.

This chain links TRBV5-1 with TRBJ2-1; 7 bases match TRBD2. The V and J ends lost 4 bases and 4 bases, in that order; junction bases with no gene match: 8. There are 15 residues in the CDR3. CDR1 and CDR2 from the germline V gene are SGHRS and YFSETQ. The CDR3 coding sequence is TGCGCCAGCAGCACGACTAGCCCAACATACAATGAGCAGTTCTTC. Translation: CASSTTSPTYNEQFF. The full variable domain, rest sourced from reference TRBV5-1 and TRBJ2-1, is KAGVTQTPRYLIKTRGQQVTLSCSPISGHRSVSWYQQTPGQGLQFLFEYFSETQRNKGNFPGRFSGRQFSNSRSEMNVSTLELGDSALYLCASSTTSPTYNEQFFGPGTRLTVL.

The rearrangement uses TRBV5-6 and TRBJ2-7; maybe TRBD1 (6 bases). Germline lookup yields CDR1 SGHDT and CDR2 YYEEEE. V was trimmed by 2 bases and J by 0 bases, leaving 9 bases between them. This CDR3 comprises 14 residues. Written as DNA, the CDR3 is TGTGCCAGCAGCTTAATAGGGGGCTCCTACGAGCAGTACTTC. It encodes CASSLIGGSYEQYF. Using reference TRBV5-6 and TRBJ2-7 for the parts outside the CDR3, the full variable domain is DAGVTQSPTHLIKTRGQQVTLRCSPKSGHDTVSWYQQALGQGPQFIFQYYEEEERQRGNFPDRFSGHQFPNYSSELNVNALLLGDSALYLCASSLIGGSYEQYFGPGTRLTVT.

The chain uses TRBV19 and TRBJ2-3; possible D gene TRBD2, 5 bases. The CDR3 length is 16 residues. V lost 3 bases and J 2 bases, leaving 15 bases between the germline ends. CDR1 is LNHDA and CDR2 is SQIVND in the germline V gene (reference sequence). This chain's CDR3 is CASSIRGSVATDTQYF. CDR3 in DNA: TGTGCCAGTAGTATCCGCGGTAGCGTGGCCACAGATACGCAGTATTTT.

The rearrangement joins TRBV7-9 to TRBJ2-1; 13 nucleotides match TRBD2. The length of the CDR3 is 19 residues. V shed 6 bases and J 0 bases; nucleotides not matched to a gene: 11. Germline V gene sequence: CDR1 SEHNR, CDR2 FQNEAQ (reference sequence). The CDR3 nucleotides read TGTGCCAGCAGGTCCGGGACTAGCGGGATTTCTAGCTCCTACAATGAGCAGTTCTTC. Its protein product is CASRSGTSGISSSYNEQFF.

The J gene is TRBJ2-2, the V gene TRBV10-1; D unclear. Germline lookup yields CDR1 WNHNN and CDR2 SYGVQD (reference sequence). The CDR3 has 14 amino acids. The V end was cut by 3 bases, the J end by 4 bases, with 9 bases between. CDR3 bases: TGCGCCAGCAGTGACCGGGTCTTCACCGGGGAGCTGTTTTTT. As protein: CASSDRVFTGELFF.

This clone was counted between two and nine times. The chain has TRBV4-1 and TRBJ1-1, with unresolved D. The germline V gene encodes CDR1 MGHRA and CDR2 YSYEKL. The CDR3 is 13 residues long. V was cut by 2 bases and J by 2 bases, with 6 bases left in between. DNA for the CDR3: TGCGCCAGCAGCCAAACAGAAAACACTGAAGCTTTCTTT. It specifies CASSQTENTEAFF.

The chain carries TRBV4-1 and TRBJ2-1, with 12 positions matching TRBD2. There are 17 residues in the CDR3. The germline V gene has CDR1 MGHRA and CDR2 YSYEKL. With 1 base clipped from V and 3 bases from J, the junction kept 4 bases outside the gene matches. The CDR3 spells CASSQVPLAGGYNEQFF. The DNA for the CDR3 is TGCGCCAGCAGCCAAGTTCCACTAGCGGGGGGCTACAATGAGCAGTTCTTC.

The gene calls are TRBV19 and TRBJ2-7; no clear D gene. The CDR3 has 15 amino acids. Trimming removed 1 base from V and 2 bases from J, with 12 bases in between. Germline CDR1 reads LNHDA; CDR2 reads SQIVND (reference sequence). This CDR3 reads CASSIGGGAAYEQYF. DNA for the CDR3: TGTGCCAGTAGTATAGGCGGCGGCGCAGCCTACGAGCAGTACTTC.

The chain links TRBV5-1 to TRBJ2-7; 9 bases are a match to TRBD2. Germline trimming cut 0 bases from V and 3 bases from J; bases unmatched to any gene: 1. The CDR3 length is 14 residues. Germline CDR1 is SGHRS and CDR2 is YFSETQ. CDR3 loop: CASSLASGIYEQYF. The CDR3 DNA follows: TGCGCCAGCAGCTTGGCTAGCGGGATCTACGAGCAGTACTTC.

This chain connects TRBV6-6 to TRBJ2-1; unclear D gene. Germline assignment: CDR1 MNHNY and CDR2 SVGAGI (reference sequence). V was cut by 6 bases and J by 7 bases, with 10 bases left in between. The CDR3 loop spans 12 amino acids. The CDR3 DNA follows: TGTGCCAGCAGCCGGAGCCAAAATGAGCAGTTCTTC. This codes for CASSRSQNEQFF.

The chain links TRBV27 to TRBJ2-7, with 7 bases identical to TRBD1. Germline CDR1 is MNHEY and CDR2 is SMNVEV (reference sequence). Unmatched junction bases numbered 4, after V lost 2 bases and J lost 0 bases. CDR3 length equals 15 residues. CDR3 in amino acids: CASSLGAGGSYEQYF. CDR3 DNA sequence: TGTGCCAGCAGTTTAGGGGCAGGGGGCTCCTACGAGCAGTACTTC.